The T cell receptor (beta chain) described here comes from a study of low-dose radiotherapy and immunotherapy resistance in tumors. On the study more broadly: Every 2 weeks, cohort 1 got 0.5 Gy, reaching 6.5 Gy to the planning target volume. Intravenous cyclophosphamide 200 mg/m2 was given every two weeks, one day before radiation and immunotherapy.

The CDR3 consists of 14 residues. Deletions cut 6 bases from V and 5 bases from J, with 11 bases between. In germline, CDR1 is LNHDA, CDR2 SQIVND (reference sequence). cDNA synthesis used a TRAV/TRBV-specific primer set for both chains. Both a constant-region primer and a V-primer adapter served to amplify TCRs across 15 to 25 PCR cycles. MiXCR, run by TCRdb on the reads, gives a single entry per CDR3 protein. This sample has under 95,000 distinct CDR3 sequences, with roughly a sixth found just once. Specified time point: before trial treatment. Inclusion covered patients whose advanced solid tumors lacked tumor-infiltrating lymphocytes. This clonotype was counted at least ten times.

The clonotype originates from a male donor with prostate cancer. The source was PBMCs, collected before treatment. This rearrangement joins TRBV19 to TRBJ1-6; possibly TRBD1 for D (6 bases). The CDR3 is CASRRAGDNSPLHF. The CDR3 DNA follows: TGTGCCAGTAGACGGGCAGGGGATAATTCACCCCTCCACTTT.